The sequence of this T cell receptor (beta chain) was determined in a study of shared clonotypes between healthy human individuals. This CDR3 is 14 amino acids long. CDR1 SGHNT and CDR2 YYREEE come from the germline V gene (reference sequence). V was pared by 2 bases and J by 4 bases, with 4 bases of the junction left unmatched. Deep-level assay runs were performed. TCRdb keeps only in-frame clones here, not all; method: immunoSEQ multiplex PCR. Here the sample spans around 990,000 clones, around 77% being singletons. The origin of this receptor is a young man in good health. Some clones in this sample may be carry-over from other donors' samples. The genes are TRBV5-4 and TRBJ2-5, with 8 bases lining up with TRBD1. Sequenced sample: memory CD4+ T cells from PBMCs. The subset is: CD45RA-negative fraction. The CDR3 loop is CASSLSTGVETQYF. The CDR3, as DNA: TGTGCCAGCAGCTTATCGACAGGGGTAGAGACCCAGTACTTC.